One and the same sample provided the 5 T cell receptor beta chains below, sequenced in a study of shared clonotypes between healthy human individuals. Clones were sequenced by immunoSEQ multiplex PCR, and TCRdb holds only the in-frame ones, with some missing. The sample contains some 470,000 clones, around 78% of which appear only once. Sequenced: PBMCs. The source is a woman aged 40 to 55 in good health. Some clones in this sample may be carry-over from other donors' samples.

The J gene is TRBJ2-3, the V gene TRBV4-1; D could derive from TRBD1 or TRBD2 (5 bases each). V was clipped by 3 bases and J by 8 bases, with 24 bases between them. Germline-derived CDR1 and CDR2 are MGHRA and YSYEKL. The CDR3 sequence is 17 residues long. The CDR3: CASSQGRARAFETTQYF. In DNA form, the CDR3 reads TGCGCCAGCAGCCAGGGACGCGCTCGGGCCTTTGAAACTACGCAGTATTTT.

The chain combines TRBV7-2 with TRBJ2-7, with D perhaps assigned TRBD1 or TRBD2 (6 bases each). Germline-derived CDR1 and CDR2 are SGHTA and FQGNSA. CDR3 length: 14 amino acids. The germline V and J ends were trimmed by 5 bases and 4 bases, with 15 bases remaining between them. CDR3 DNA: TGTGCCAGCAGCGCTAGGGGGGTCGGGTACGAGCAGTACTTC. Its translation is CASSARGVGYEQYF.

This chain connects TRBV11-3 to TRBJ2-7; perhaps TRBD1 as D (5 bases). V was trimmed by 3 bases and J by 0 bases, leaving 12 bases between them. Germline values: CDR1 SGHNT, CDR2 YENEEA. The length of the CDR3 is 15 residues. CDR3 in DNA: TGTGCCAGCAGCTTTGGGGCCGACAGCTCCTACGAGCAGTACTTC. It encodes CASSFGADSSYEQYF.

A word on this clone: One base separates it from a far larger clone, so it is likely a read error. This sample includes further DNA sequences coding for the same CDR3. The chain employs TRBV7-8 and TRBJ2-1; the D is unclear. This CDR3 contains 15 residues. Trimming left V 3 bases short and J 2 bases short, with 11 bases between. Germline lookup yields CDR1 SGHVS and CDR2 FQNEAQ. The CDR3 nucleotides are TGTGCCAGCAGCTTGGTTCCAGAGGCCTACAATGAGCAGTTCTTC. Its translation is CASSLVPEAYNEQFF.

Only a few counts were recorded for this clone. The chain uses TRBV9 and TRBJ2-1; D not certain. The V gene's germline CDR1 is SGDLS and CDR2 YYNGEE. This CDR3 has 14 amino acids. V was clipped by 0 bases and J by 6 bases, with 10 bases between them. The CDR3 nucleotides are TGTGCCAGCAGCGTAGGAAATAGGCTCAATGAGCAGTTCTTC. It yields the protein CASSVGNRLNEQFF.